This T cell receptor beta chain was observed in a study of graft-versus-host responses after intestinal transplantation. Study in general: Recipients were all induced with anti-thymocyte globulin, then given tacrolimus and steroids for approximately 3 years. Broader study findings: High graft-versus-host to host-versus-graft clonal ratios were seen in allografts of patients with graft-donor T cell macrochimerism. Recipient marrow contained GvH clones, some of which appeared first in ileum or blood.

Germline V CDR1 and CDR2: SGHRS, YFSETQ. The germline V and J ends were trimmed by 1 base and 4 bases, with 17 bases remaining between them. The CDR3 runs to 16 residues. With respect to this clone: Its matching antigen is unknown.

Assay used: immunoSEQ multiplex PCR; TCRdb lists only in-frame clones, some missing. The sample carries around 120,000 clones, around 95% recorded once. The sequencing here drew on unstimulated CD8+ T cells sorted from spleen or lymph node cells, taken before intestinal transplant. This clonotype was sampled from a human donor who received an intestinal transplant. The V gene is TRBV5-1, the J gene TRBJ2-5, with D maybe TRBD1 (5 bases). CDR3 residues: CASSLRGGGRAETQYF. CDR3 coding DNA: TGCGCCAGCAGCTTGAGGGGTGGTGGCAGGGCAGAGACCCAGTACTTC.